The 9 T cell receptor beta chains below were found in one sample sequenced in a study of shared clonotypes between healthy human individuals. Here immunoSEQ multiplex PCR was the method, and the copy in TCRdb shows in-frame clones only, minus some. This sample has 2 million to 2.5 million clones, with roughly 95% found just once. The material sequenced was naive CD4+ T cells sorted from blood. Subset described: CD45RA+ positively selected. The receptors originated from a man aged 18 to 29 in good health.

Written as DNA, the CDR3 is TGTGCCAGCATCAAGGACAGGGTGGGCAATCAGCCCCAGCATTTT. Amino acids: CASIKDRVGNQPQHF. This chain joins TRBV6-1 and TRBJ1-5; 8 bases line up with TRBD1. J was trimmed by 2 bases and V by 7 bases; bases with no gene match: 7. The CDR3 has 15 amino acids. Germline loops: CDR1 MNHNS, CDR2 SASEGT.

This chain links TRBV2 with TRBJ2-2; D remains unclear. Germline assignment: CDR1 SNHLY and CDR2 FYNNEI. There are 14 residues in the CDR3. V was trimmed by 6 bases and J by 2 bases, leaving 10 bases between them. The CDR3 here is CASRNSPNTGELFF. CDR3 DNA: TGTGCCAGCAGGAACTCCCCTAACACCGGGGAGCTGTTTTTT.

The chain carries TRBV10-1 and TRBJ2-1; 9 bases are shared with TRBD1. V lost 2 bases and J lost 9; bases outside the gene matches: 8. Germline V gene data show CDR1 as WNHNN and CDR2 as SYGVQD (reference sequence). This CDR3 comprises 15 residues. CDR3 bases: TGCGCCAGCAGTGAGCGGGGACAGGGTTGGGGTGAGCAGTTCTTC. This gives the protein CASSERGQGWGEQFF.

The chain uses TRBV5-1 and TRBJ2-5, with a tentative D call TRBD2 (5 bases). V was cut by 4 bases and J by 3 bases, with 13 bases left in between. This CDR3 is 14 amino acids long. CDR1 SGHRS and CDR2 YFSETQ come from the germline V gene. DNA for the CDR3: TGCGCCAGCAGCACCAGCGGCGGTGAAGAGACCCAGTACTTC. This codes for CASSTSGGEETQYF.

The chain links TRBV6-1 to TRBJ2-7; D remains unclear. Germline CDR1 is MNHNS and CDR2 is SASEGT. The V end was cut by 0 bases, the J end by 0 bases, with 9 bases between. CDR3 length: 15 residues. CDR3 sequence (DNA): TGTGCCAGCAGTGAAGCTCCCGCATCCTCCTACGAGCAGTACTTC. Its translation: CASSEAPASSYEQYF.

The genes are TRBV2 and TRBJ2-3; D uncertain. Trimming stripped 4 bases from V and 4 bases from J, with 9 bases between. From germline, CDR1 is SNHLY and CDR2 FYNNEI. This CDR3 comprises 13 residues. The CDR3 nucleotides read TGTGCCAGCAGTGCCCTTTATGCAGATACGCAGTATTTT. Translating gives CASSALYADTQYF.

With respect to this clone: The sample carries other DNA sequences with the same CDR3. The rearrangement uses TRBV6-4 and TRBJ1-5; D not resolved. Germline CDR1 reads MRHNA; CDR2 reads SNTAGT. V was cut by 2 bases and J by 7 bases, with 9 bases left in between. The CDR3 sequence is 13 residues long. The CDR3, as DNA: TGTGCCAGCAGTGACGAGGGAGGCCAGCCCCAGCATTTT. Encoded protein: CASSDEGGQPQHF.

The chain employs TRBV6-1 and TRBJ2-7; TRBD2 agrees at 9 bases. Trimming cost V 0 bases and J 6 bases; bases outside gene matches: 6. Germline V CDR1 and CDR2: MNHNS, SASEGT. The CDR3 loop spans 15 amino acids. CDR3 in DNA: TGTGCCAGCAGTGAAGCTGGTAGCGGGAGATCCGAGCAGTACTTC. Its protein product is CASSEAGSGRSEQYF.

The chain links TRBV6-5 to TRBJ2-7; 10 bases fit TRBD1. This CDR3 has 15 residues. CDR1 and CDR2 (germline): MNHEY, SVGAGI. Losses at the gene ends were 5 bases for V and 6 bases for J; bases not matched to a gene: 10. CDR3 nucleotides: TGTGCCAGCAGTCGGTTGGACAGGGGGTTTTCCGAGCAGTACTTC. Translating it yields CASSRLDRGFSEQYF.